This is a list of T cell receptor beta chains from one sample in a study of early T cells in non-severe SARS-CoV-2 infection. TCRdb reprocessed the 5' RACE reads with MiXCR, giving one entry per CDR3 protein. The data show roughly 66,000 distinct CDR3 sequences, with roughly 9.1% seen just once and roughly 3.2% held by the top ten. The sample taken for sequencing was whole blood. These receptors originate from an adult who was a healthcare worker with PCR-confirmed SARS-CoV-2 infection or an uninfected control (not recorded which). Each CDR3 is given with its conserved first and last residue. Fields, in order: V gene, clone size, D gene, CDR3 length, J gene, CDR3 protein, CDR3 DNA. The D gene is left open where the match is weak. Clone size, where shown, is once, few, many, or a class for clones that have expanded.

TRBV24-1,many,-,15,TRBJ2-3,CATSDTGHRGDTQYF,TGTGCCACCAGTGATACAGGACACCGGGGGGATACGCAGTATTTT
TRBV24-1,many,TRBD1,16,TRBJ1-4,CATSDVPGQVGEKLFF,TGTGCCACCAGTGATGTCCCCGGACAGGTTGGTGAAAAACTGTTTTTT
TRBV7-2,-,-,16,TRBJ2-5,CASSLGLSGQQETQYF,TGTGCCAGCAGCTTAGGTCTAAGCGGGCAACAAGAGACCCAGTACTTC
TRBV29-1,many,-,14,TRBJ1-1,CSVTGGQLRTEAFF,TGCAGCGTCACAGGCGGACAGCTGCGGACTGAAGCTTTCTTT
TRBV9,few,-,15,TRBJ2-3,CASSAQPDYDNTQYF,TGTGCCAGCAGCGCTCAGCCGGACTACGATAATACGCAGTATTTT
TRBV4-1,many,TRBD1,18,TRBJ1-3,CASSSRDRDTYSGNTIYF,TGCGCCAGCAGCTCGCGGGACAGGGATACTTACTCTGGAAACACCATATATTTT
TRBV5-1,-,TRBD1,15,TRBJ2-2,CASSLEQGYTGELFF,TGCGCCAGCAGCTTGGAACAGGGGTACACCGGGGAGCTGTTTTTT
TRBV20-1,many,TRBD1,14,TRBJ2-7,CSAQDQGQGYEQYF,TGCAGTGCCCAAGACCAGGGACAGGGCTACGAGCAGTACTTC
TRBV3-1,few,TRBD2,15,TRBJ2-2,CASSRREGHAGELFF,TGTGCCAGCAGCCGGCGGGAGGGCCACGCCGGGGAGCTGTTTTTT
TRBV20-1,many,-,12,TRBJ2-3,CSAPIVADTQYF,TGCAGTGCCCCGATCGTAGCTGATACGCAGTATTTT
TRBV20-1,-,TRBD2,16,TRBJ2-7,CSARVAGSGIGYEQYF,TGCAGTGCTAGAGTCGCTGGTAGCGGGATTGGCTACGAGCAGTACTTC
TRBV20-1,few,TRBD2,13,TRBJ2-7,CSASTSFLYEQYF,TGCAGTGCTTCGACTAGCTTTTTATACGAGCAGTACTTC
TRBV6-5,-,TRBD1,11,TRBJ2-7,CASRQGAEQYF,TGTGCCAGCAGACAGGGGGCCGAGCAGTACTTC
TRBV9,-,TRBD1,14,TRBJ2-1,CASSTWTGGNEQFF,TGTGCCAGCAGCACCTGGACAGGGGGCAATGAGCAGTTCTTC
TRBV7-2,-,-,16,TRBJ1-4,CASSLTVSRTNEKLFF,TGTGCCAGCAGCTTGACAGTCTCACGAACTAATGAAAAACTGTTTTTT
TRBV19,few,-,12,TRBJ1-2,CASSPSGAGYTF,TGTGCCAGTAGTCCCTCGGGAGCAGGCTACACCTTC
TRBV5-4,many,-,14,TRBJ1-1,CASSFEGGGTEAFF,TGTGCCAGCAGCTTTGAGGGGGGAGGAACTGAAGCTTTCTTT
TRBV19,many,TRBD2,15,TRBJ2-3,CASSRAGGRPDTQYF,TGTGCCAGTAGTCGGGCGGGAGGTCGGCCAGATACGCAGTATTTT
TRBV5-5,few,-,16,TRBJ2-2,CASSYGGQLNTGELFF,TGTGCCAGCAGCTACGGGGGACAGCTGAACACCGGGGAGCTGTTTTTT
TRBV6-5,-,-,15,TRBJ1-6,CASSLQVLGSSPLHF,TGTGCCAGCAGCCTACAAGTTCTAGGGAGTTCACCCCTCCACTTT
TRBV7-9,few,-,14,TRBJ2-4,CASSFGVRRNIQYF,TGTGCCAGCAGCTTCGGTGTTCGGCGAAACATTCAGTACTTC
TRBV7-2,few,TRBD2,16,TRBJ2-3,CASSLWLAGVADTQYF,TGTGCCAGCAGCTTATGGCTGGCGGGAGTGGCAGATACGCAGTATTTT
TRBV4-1,-,-,16,TRBJ1-2,CASRKLIQGDNYGYTF,TGCGCCAGCAGAAAACTTATACAGGGCGACAACTATGGCTACACCTTC
TRBV4-3,-,-,12,TRBJ2-7,CASSHSGAEQYF,TGCGCCAGCAGCCATTCGGGGGCCGAGCAGTACTTC
TRBV28,-,-,15,TRBJ2-2,CASSPAFGGGGELFF,TGTGCCAGCAGTCCCGCGTTCGGCGGTGGCGGGGAGCTGTTTTTT
TRBV9,few,-,16,TRBJ2-4,CASSVGGAWGKNIQYF,TGTGCCAGCAGCGTAGGTGGGGCTTGGGGCAAAAACATTCAGTACTTC
TRBV4-3,-,TRBD2,16,TRBJ2-7,CASSQDFTAGADEQYF,TGCGCCAGCAGCCAAGATTTTACGGCGGGAGCGGACGAGCAGTACTTC
TRBV6-5,few,TRBD1,13,TRBJ2-7,CASRQGVAYEQYF,TGTGCCAGCAGGCAGGGGGTGGCCTACGAGCAGTACTTC
TRBV7-7,-,-,9,TRBJ2-3,CASSSPRYF,TGTGCCAGCAGCTCCCCTCGGTATTTT
TRBV20-1,-,TRBD2,15,TRBJ2-3,CSAGGNRGLLNTQYF,TGCAGTGCGGGGGGTAACCGGGGACTATTGAATACGCAGTATTTT
TRBV12-3/TRBV12-4,few,-,12,TRBJ2-3,CASSLSQDTQYF,TGTGCCAGCAGTTTATCCCAAGATACGCAGTATTTT
TRBV19,many,-,15,TRBJ1-2,CASSLSRLPNYGYTF,TGTGCCAGTAGTCTATCCCGTCTACCTAACTATGGCTACACCTTC
TRBV6-6,many,TRBD2,15,TRBJ2-1,CASSPGTTHNNEQFF,TGTGCCAGCAGCCCGGGGACTACACACAACAATGAGCAGTTCTTC
TRBV7-2,many,TRBD1,15,TRBJ2-1,CASSLGQTQGNEQFF,TGTGCCAGCAGCTTGGGACAGACCCAGGGGAATGAGCAGTTCTTC
TRBV29-1,many,-,12,TRBJ2-7,CSAGGQGYEQYF,TGCAGCGCTGGGGGCCAGGGGTACGAGCAGTACTTC
TRBV13,many,-,12,TRBJ2-3,CASSLDENTQYF,TGTGCCAGCAGCTTAGATGAGAATACGCAGTATTTT
TRBV28,few,-,15,TRBJ2-3,CASSSPDRRTDTQYF,TGTGCCAGCAGTTCCCCGGACCGTCGCACAGATACGCAGTATTTT
TRBV4-2,few,TRBD2,16,TRBJ2-5,CASSLKGTSERETQYF,TGTGCCAGCAGCCTCAAGGGGACTAGCGAACGAGAGACCCAGTACTTC
TRBV20-1,many,TRBD2,13,TRBJ2-3,CSSSGGLRDTQYF,TGCAGTTCTAGCGGGGGCCTTAGGGATACGCAGTATTTT
TRBV11-2,few,-,17,TRBJ2-5,CASSSGAGAMMRETQYF,TGTGCCAGCAGCTCCGGGGCGGGGGCCATGATGAGAGAGACCCAGTACTTC